The source of this T cell receptor beta chain is a study of T cells in Graves' hyperthyroidism and ophthalmopathy. Ten or more counts support this clonotype. TCR beta CDR3 regions were amplified from RNA. When the TCR CDR3 underwent first-round RT-PCR, the HTBI primer set was used. TCRdb reprocessed the multiplex PCR reads with MiXCR, giving one entry per CDR3 protein. The data contain 500,000 to 600,000 distinct CDR3 sequences, about 20% of them seen just once; the ten biggest clones take up roughly 47%. Looked up from germline, CDR1 is KGHSH and CDR2 is LQKENI. V was pared by 0 bases and J by 2 bases, with 2 bases of the junction left unmatched. The CDR3 loop spans 15 amino acids.

Material for sequencing was blood. The source of this sequence is a man aged 40-49 years with Graves' ophthalmopathy. V usage is TRBV18 and J usage is TRBJ2-3; 7 positions match TRBD1. CDR3: CASSPPDRSTDTQYF. Here the CDR3 DNA reads TGTGCCAGCTCACCACCGGACAGGTCCACAGATACGCAGTATTTT.